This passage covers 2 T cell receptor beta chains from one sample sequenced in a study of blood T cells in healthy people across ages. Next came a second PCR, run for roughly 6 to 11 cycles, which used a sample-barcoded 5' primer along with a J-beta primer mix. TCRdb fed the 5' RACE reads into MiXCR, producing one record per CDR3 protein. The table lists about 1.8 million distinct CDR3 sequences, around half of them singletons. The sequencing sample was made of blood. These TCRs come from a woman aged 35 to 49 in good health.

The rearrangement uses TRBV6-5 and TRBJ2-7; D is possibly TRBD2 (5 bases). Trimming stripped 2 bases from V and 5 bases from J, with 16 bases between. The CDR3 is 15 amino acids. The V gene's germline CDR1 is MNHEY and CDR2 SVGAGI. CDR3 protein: CASSYTGLARNEQYF. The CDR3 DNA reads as TGTGCCAGCAGTTACACCGGACTGGCTCGGAACGAGCAGTACTTC.

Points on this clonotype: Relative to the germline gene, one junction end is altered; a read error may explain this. The DNA for the CDR3 is TGCGCCAGCTGCCAAACCCAAGAAACCCAGTACTTC. Its protein is CASCQTQETQYF. The chain has TRBV5-1 and TRBJ2-5; D is ambiguous. Germline V gene lookup returns CDR1 SGHRS and CDR2 YFSETQ. The length of the CDR3 is 12 residues.